This T cell receptor beta chain is drawn from a study of CD8 T cells in ankylosing spondylitis. The CDR3 has 12 amino acids. Germline V gives CDR1 MDHEN, CDR2 SYDVKM. Trimming shortened V by 3 bases and J by 5 bases, and 8 bases separated the two germline ends. MiXCR, applied by TCRdb to the 5' RACE reads, yields one record per CDR3 protein. The data hold 180,000 or so distinct CDR3 sequences, with around 10% observed a single time. The sample holds many counts of this clonotype. The chain employs TRBV28 and TRBJ2-7, with unresolved D. The specimen sequenced was blood, either unsorted or a sorted T cell fraction (not recorded which). This TCR was sampled from a male donor with ankylosing spondylitis or in good health (not recorded which). The DNA for the CDR3 is TGTGCCAGCAGTTTCCGCTGGGACGAGCAGTACTTC. This translates into CASSFRWDEQYF.